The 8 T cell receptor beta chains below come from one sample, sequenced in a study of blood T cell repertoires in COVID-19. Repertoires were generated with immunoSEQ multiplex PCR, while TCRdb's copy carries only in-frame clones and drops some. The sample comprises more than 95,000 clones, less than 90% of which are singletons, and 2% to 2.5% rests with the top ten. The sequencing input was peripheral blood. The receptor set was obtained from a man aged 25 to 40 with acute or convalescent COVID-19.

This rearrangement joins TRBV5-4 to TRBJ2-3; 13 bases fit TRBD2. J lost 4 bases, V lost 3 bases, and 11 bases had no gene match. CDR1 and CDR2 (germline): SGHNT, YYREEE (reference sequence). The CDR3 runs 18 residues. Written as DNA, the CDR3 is TGTGCCAGCAGCTCCCGGGGACTAGCGGGAAGGGGTTCAGATACGCAGTATTTT. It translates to CASSSRGLAGRGSDTQYF.

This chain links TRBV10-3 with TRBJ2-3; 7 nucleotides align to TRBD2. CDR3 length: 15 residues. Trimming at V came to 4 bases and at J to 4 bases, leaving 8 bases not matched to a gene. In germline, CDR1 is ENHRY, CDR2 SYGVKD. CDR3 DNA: TGTGCCATCAGTGGAATCAGCGGGACCCCAGATACGCAGTATTTT. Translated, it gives CAISGISGTPDTQYF.

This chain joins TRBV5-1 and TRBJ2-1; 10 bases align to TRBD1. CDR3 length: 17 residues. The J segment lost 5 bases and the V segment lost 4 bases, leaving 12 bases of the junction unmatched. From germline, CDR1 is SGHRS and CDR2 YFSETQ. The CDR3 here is CASSPSFPGQGNNEQFF. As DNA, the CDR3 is TGCGCCAGCAGCCCGTCCTTTCCGGGACAGGGGAACAATGAGCAGTTCTTC.

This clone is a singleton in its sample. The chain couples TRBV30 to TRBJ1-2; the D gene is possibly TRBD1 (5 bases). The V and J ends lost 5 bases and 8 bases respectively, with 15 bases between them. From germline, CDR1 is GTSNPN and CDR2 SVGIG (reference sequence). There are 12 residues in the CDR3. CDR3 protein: CAWGNKNRGYTF. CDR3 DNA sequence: TGTGCCTGGGGAAACAAAAACAGGGGCTACACCTTC.

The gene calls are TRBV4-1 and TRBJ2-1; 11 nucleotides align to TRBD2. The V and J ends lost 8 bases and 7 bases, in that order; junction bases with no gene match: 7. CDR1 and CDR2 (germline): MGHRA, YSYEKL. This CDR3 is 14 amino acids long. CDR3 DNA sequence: TGCGCCAGCGGGGTAGCGGGGGGGCCGAATGAGCAGTTCTTC. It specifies CASGVAGGPNEQFF.

The CDR3 bases are TGTGCCTGGAGGGGAGGGGACAGGGGGCACGAGCAGTACTTC. Its protein product is CAWRGGDRGHEQYF. This chain joins TRBV30 and TRBJ2-7; 12 bases align to TRBD1. The CDR3 has 14 amino acids. Germline-derived CDR1 and CDR2 are GTSNPN and SVGIG (reference sequence). Trimming removed 3 bases from V and 5 bases from J; junction bases left unmatched: 5.

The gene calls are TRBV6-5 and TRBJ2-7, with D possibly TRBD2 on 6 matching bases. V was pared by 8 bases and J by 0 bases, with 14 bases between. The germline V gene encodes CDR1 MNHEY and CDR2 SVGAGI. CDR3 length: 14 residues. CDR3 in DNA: TGTGCCAGCCGCGGGGACCCAAGCTCCTACGAGCAGTACGTC. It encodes CASRGDPSSYEQYV.

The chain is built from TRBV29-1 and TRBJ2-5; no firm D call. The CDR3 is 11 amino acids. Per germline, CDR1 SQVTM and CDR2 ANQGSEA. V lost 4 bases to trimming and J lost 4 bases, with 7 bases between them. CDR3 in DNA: TGCAGCGTTGGACACAGAGAGACCCAGTACTTC. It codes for CSVGHRETQYF.